This T cell receptor beta chain was sequenced during a study of metastatic and nonmetastatic thyroid tumors. The study's findings and limits: As reported, TCR beta diversity in blood and tumor was significantly higher in malignant thyroid tumors than in benign nodules.

TCRdb reprocessed the PCR reads via MiXCR. The data show 13,000 or so clones, approximately 33% seen once. Treatment of any kind had been given to no patient before thyroid surgery. Deletions cut 9 bases from V and 6 bases from J, with 11 bases between. CDR1 and CDR2 from the germline V gene are SGHVS and FQNEAQ. There are 12 residues in the CDR3. A remark on this clone: Its target is not known.

Sequencing was carried out using tumor tissue. The chain is built from TRBV7-8 and TRBJ2-2; D gene ambiguous. This sequence was found in a male donor with papillary thyroid cancer or a benign thyroid nodule (not recorded which). Some clones in this sample may be carry-over from other donors' samples. The CDR3 here is CASQMVAGELFF. The CDR3 DNA reads TGTGCCAGTCAAATGGTCGCCGGGGAGCTGTTTTTT.